Following are 13 T cell receptor beta chains from one sample sequenced in a study of shared clonotypes between healthy human individuals. Clones were read by immunoSEQ multiplex PCR, and TCRdb kept only the in-frame ones, dropping some. The data show approximately 100,000 clones, with roughly two thirds seen just once and roughly a quarter held by the top ten. The material sequenced was memory CD8+ T cells sorted from blood. Documented subset: CD45RO+ cells pooled with CCR7-negative TemRA cells. All receptors come from a woman under 40 in good health.

This clone has only a few counts. The CDR3 here is CASSEGVSPANYGYTF. CDR3 DNA sequence: TGTGCCAGCAGTGAAGGGGTCAGCCCAGCTAACTATGGCTACACCTTC. The chain has TRBV6-1 and TRBJ1-2; the D is unclear. V lost 1 base and J lost 0, with 12 bases in between. The CDR3 spans 16 residues. Per the germline V gene, CDR1 is MNHNS and CDR2 is SASEGT.

In this sample, this clone turned up a few times. The chain combines TRBV27 with TRBJ2-7, with D possibly being TRBD2 (5 bases). Germline V gene data show CDR1 as MNHEY and CDR2 as SMNVEV (reference sequence). This CDR3 contains 15 residues. With 0 bases removed from V and 4 bases from J, the gap between germline ends came to 13 bases. The CDR3 sequence: CASSLSLGPGYEQYF. The CDR3 nucleotides read TGTGCCAGCAGTTTATCTCTAGGTCCGGGATACGAGCAGTACTTC.

The chain recombines TRBV30 with TRBJ2-1, with D unclear. CDR1 and CDR2 from the germline V gene are GTSNPN and SVGIG (reference sequence). The CDR3 is 13 residues long. Trimming removed 2 bases from V and 3 bases from J, with 8 bases in between. This chain's CDR3 is CAWSLKGYNEQFF. The CDR3, as DNA: TGTGCCTGGAGTCTCAAAGGCTACAATGAGCAGTTCTTC.

This rearrangement joins TRBV6-4 to TRBJ2-1; possible D gene TRBD2, 6 bases. This CDR3 region has 14 residues. Germline V gene sequence: CDR1 MRHNA, CDR2 SNTAGT. V shed 6 bases and J shed 7 bases, with 16 bases lying between them. CDR3 nucleotide sequence: TGTGCCAGCAGCGTCCGACTAGAGGGGAATGAGCAGTTCTTC. Translation gives CASSVRLEGNEQFF.

The CDR3 DNA sequence: TGTGCCAGCAGCCCCTCGGGGGAGACGGGCACTGAAGCTTTCTTT. Amino acid sequence: CASSPSGETGTEAFF. The chain recombines TRBV11-2 with TRBJ1-1, with TRBD1 as a possible D gene (5 bases). This CDR3 contains 15 residues. Between the trimmed V and J ends, which lost 5 bases and 4 bases, there was a span of 17 bases. Germline CDR1 reads SGHAT; CDR2 reads FQNNGV.

The CDR3 protein is CASSLALAGVFSHPNEQFF. The CDR3 bases are TGTGCCAGCAGCTTAGCACTAGCGGGGGTCTTTTCGCACCCTAATGAGCAGTTCTTC. The chain recombines TRBV7-9 with TRBJ2-1; the match to TRBD2 covers 11 bases. CDR3 length: 19 amino acids. J lost 7 bases, V lost 0 bases, and 14 bases had no gene match. Germline CDR1 is SEHNR and CDR2 is FQNEAQ (reference sequence).

This rearrangement joins TRBV11-3 to TRBJ1-5, with D maybe TRBD1 (5 bases). Germline V lookup: CDR1 SGHNT, CDR2 YENEEA. CDR3 length equals 19 residues. The V end was cut by 0 bases, the J end by 2 bases, with 20 bases between. The CDR3 is CASSLDRFRQGDRNQPQHF. CDR3 sequence (DNA): TGTGCCAGCAGCTTAGATCGCTTCAGGCAGGGTGATCGCAATCAGCCCCAGCATTTT.

This clone was observed at least ten times. The V gene is TRBV6-6, the J gene TRBJ1-2; D is unclear. The CDR3 runs 11 residues. The V gene's germline CDR1 is MNHNY and CDR2 SVGAGI (reference sequence). V lost 6 bases and J 6 bases, leaving 8 bases between the germline ends. CDR3 in amino acids: CASRHNDGYTF. The CDR3 coding sequence is TGTGCCAGCAGACATAATGATGGCTACACCTTC.

V gene TRBV28 combines with J gene TRBJ2-7, with 16 bases matching TRBD2. The CDR3 has 18 residues. CDR1 MDHEN and CDR2 SYDVKM come from the germline V gene. Trimming cost V 5 bases and J 2 bases; bases outside gene matches: 9. The CDR3 loop reads CASSRTGTSGRAAYEQYF. CDR3 nucleotides: TGTGCCAGCAGTCGAACCGGGACTAGCGGGAGGGCCGCCTACGAGCAGTACTTC.

The chain uses TRBV19 and TRBJ1-2; D remains ambiguous. The CDR3 loop spans 15 amino acids. The germline gives CDR1 LNHDA, CDR2 SQIVND (reference sequence). V was cut by 6 bases and J by 4 bases, with 18 bases left in between. This CDR3 reads CASRETGPRGYGYTF. CDR3 sequence (DNA): TGTGCCAGTAGAGAAACCGGGCCACGGGGCTATGGCTACACCTTC.

V and J are TRBV25-1 and TRBJ2-5; the D call may be TRBD1 or TRBD2 (5 bases each). Per the germline V gene, CDR1 is MGHDK and CDR2 is SYGVNS. Trimming shortened V by 6 bases and J by 2 bases, and 13 bases separated the two germline ends. The CDR3 loop spans 14 amino acids. The CDR3 reads CASRRGEPQETQYF. CDR3 nucleotide sequence: TGTGCCAGCAGGAGGGGAGAGCCTCAAGAGACCCAGTACTTC.

Only a few counts were recorded for this clone. The V and J genes are TRBV2 and TRBJ2-5; D is undetermined. This CDR3 spans 15 amino acids. Germline V gene sequence: CDR1 SNHLY, CDR2 FYNNEI. The V gene lost 5 bases and the J gene lost 3 bases, with 16 bases spanning the gap. The CDR3 protein is CASSLTRQYEETQYF. Written as DNA, the CDR3 is TGTGCCAGCAGTTTGACCAGGCAATACGAAGAGACCCAGTACTTC.

This chain connects TRBV6-5 to TRBJ2-7, with TRBD1 identical over 7 bases. J gave up 0 bases and V 1 base, and 3 bases lay outside the gene matches. The CDR3 loop spans 15 amino acids. The germline CDR1 and CDR2 sequences are MNHEY and SVGAGI. The CDR3 loop reads CASSYYRGLSYEQYF. For the CDR3, the DNA is TGTGCCAGCAGTTACTACAGGGGCCTCTCCTACGAGCAGTACTTC.